A single sample is the source of the 21 T cell receptor beta chains below, sequenced in a study of CD8 T cells in Susac syndrome. RNA amounts of about 0.5 to 1 ug underwent reverse transcription with random hexamers. TCRdb processed the immunoSEQ multiplex PCR reads anew with MiXCR; each CDR3 protein has one entry. This sample has about 190,000 distinct CDR3 sequences, with 95% found just once. The sample was CD8+ T cells from PBMCs. The source of these receptors is a human donor with Susac syndrome.

The DNA of the CDR3 is TGTGCCAGCAGCTCTAGCGGGAGTTGGACCGGGGAGCTGTTTTTT. Translating it yields CASSSSGSWTGELFF. The V gene is TRBV11-2, the J gene TRBJ2-2; 10 nucleotides match TRBD2. CDR1 SGHAT and CDR2 FQNNGV come from the germline V gene. The CDR3 totals 15 residues. V trimming: 4 bases; J trimming: 5 bases; junction bases outside the gene matches: 4.

This clonotype was seen just once. This chain uses TRBV4-1 with TRBJ2-3; no clear D. V was cut by 1 base and J by 6 bases, with 8 bases left in between. The germline V gene has CDR1 MGHRA and CDR2 YSYEKL. The CDR3 sequence is 13 residues long. The CDR3 DNA reads as TGCGCCAGCAGCCAAGCCTTATGGGATACGCAGTATTTT. Its translation: CASSQALWDTQYF.

The V call is TRBV11-2, the J call TRBJ1-2; 12 bases are shared with TRBD1. The CDR3 totals 15 residues. Germline V lookup: CDR1 SGHAT, CDR2 FQNNGV. V dropped 6 bases and J dropped 2; count of bases not matched to a gene: 4. The CDR3 protein is CASRQGQGANYGYTF. CDR3 in DNA: TGTGCCAGCAGACAGGGACAGGGGGCAAACTATGGCTACACCTTC.

This clonotype was counted between two and nine times. This chain uses TRBV12-3 or TRBV12-4 with TRBJ2-7; D is unclear. V gave up 4 bases and J gave up 3 bases, with 4 bases separating them. The CDR3 sequence is 11 residues long. The CDR3 spells CASSSHYEQYF. The CDR3 region has the DNA TGTGCCAGCAGTTCCCACTACGAGCAGTACTTC.

V gene TRBV13 combines with J gene TRBJ1-2; D gene uncertain. From germline, CDR1 is PRHDT and CDR2 FYEKMQ (reference sequence). Trimming took off 7 bases at V and 7 bases at J, with 13 bases between the two ends. This CDR3 has 12 residues. Here the CDR3 reads CASTNTESGYTF. The DNA of the CDR3 is TGTGCCAGCACGAACACCGAGAGTGGCTACACCTTC. The whole variable domain, filled in from reference TRBV13 and TRBJ1-2, reads AAGVIQSPRHLIKEKRETATLKCYPIPRHDTVYWYQQGPGQDPQFLISFYEKMQSDKGSIPDRFSAQQFSDYHSELNMSSLELGDSALYFCASTNTESGYTFGSGTRLTVV.

The V call is TRBV20-1, the J call TRBJ2-5; D is perhaps TRBD2 (5 bases). Germline lookup yields CDR1 DFQATT and CDR2 SNEGSKA (reference sequence). The germline V and J ends were trimmed by 6 bases and 1 base, with 24 bases remaining between them. This CDR3 region has 17 residues. The CDR3 DNA sequence: TGCAGTGCGCAGTCTACAAGCGGAGTCAACCCCCAAGAGACCCAGTACTTC. The encoded protein is CSAQSTSGVNPQETQYF.

V gene TRBV3-1 combines with J gene TRBJ2-1; 13 bases match TRBD2. V shed 3 bases, J shed 5 bases, and the junction held 1 base outside the gene matches. Germline CDR1 LGHDT, CDR2 YNNKEL (reference sequence). The CDR3 is made up of 15 amino acids. The CDR3 sequence is CASSQTSGRNNEQFF. Written as DNA, the CDR3 is TGTGCCAGCAGCCAGACTAGCGGGAGGAACAATGAGCAGTTCTTC.

This chain uses TRBV11-1 with TRBJ2-6; TRBD1 agrees at 8 bases. Germline assignment: CDR1 SGHAT and CDR2 FQDESV (reference sequence). The CDR3 runs to 17 residues. The V and J ends lost 4 bases and 1 base, in that order; junction bases with no gene match: 6. In DNA form, the CDR3 reads TGTGCCAGCAGCTATGGGACAGGCCTATCTGGGGCCAACGTCCTGACTTTC. This sequence encodes CASSYGTGLSGANVLTF. Based on the CDR3 plus reference TRBV11-1 and TRBJ2-6, the full variable domain is EAEVAQSPRYKITEKSQAVAFWCDPISGHATLYWYRQILGQGPELLVQFQDESVVDDSQLPKDRFSAERLKGVDSTLKIQPAELGDSAMYLCASSYGTGLSGANVLTFGAGSRLTVL.

The chain joins TRBV5-1 to TRBJ1-1, with D perhaps TRBD1 (5 bases). Germline CDR1 and CDR2: SGHRS and YFSETQ. The length of the CDR3 is 16 residues. Between the trimmed V and J ends, which lost 2 bases and 1 base, there was a span of 15 bases. The CDR3 loop is CASSFVGDQGNTEAFF. The CDR3 nucleotides read TGCGCCAGCAGCTTTGTCGGGGATCAGGGGAACACTGAAGCTTTCTTT.

The V call is TRBV19, the J call TRBJ1-2, with 9 bases that match TRBD1. This CDR3 spans 15 amino acids. V shed 7 bases, J shed 3 bases, and the junction held 9 bases outside the gene matches. The germline CDR1 and CDR2 sequences are LNHDA and SQIVND (reference sequence). CDR3 sequence: CASIPGQGTDYGYTF. For the CDR3, the DNA is TGTGCCAGTATTCCTGGACAGGGGACCGACTATGGCTACACCTTC.

The sample holds a few counts of this clonotype. The J gene is TRBJ1-5, the V gene TRBV4-1; no definite D call. V was clipped by 0 bases and J by 7 bases, with 7 bases between them. The CDR3 spans 13 residues. In germline, CDR1 is MGHRA, CDR2 YSYEKL. CDR3 amino acids: CASSQDFFQPQHF. For the CDR3, the DNA is TGCGCCAGCAGCCAAGATTTTTTCCAGCCCCAGCATTTT.

This clonotype occurred once. The gene calls are TRBV27 and TRBJ2-1; tentative D call: TRBD1 (5 bases). The CDR3 contains 13 residues. Germline CDR1 and CDR2: MNHEY and SMNVEV (reference sequence). Trimming took 5 bases from V and 6 from J, leaving 11 bases between them. CDR3 in DNA: TGTGCCAGCAGTGTGGGGCGGACCAATGAGCAGTTCTTC. This sequence encodes CASSVGRTNEQFF.

This rearrangement joins TRBV28 to TRBJ1-1; D is undetermined. CDR3 length: 14 residues. CDR1 and CDR2 from the germline V gene are MDHEN and SYDVKM. The V end lost 5 bases, the J end lost 4 bases, and 14 bases lay between the germline ends. This CDR3 reads CASSLLTWGTEAFF. For the CDR3, the DNA is TGTGCCAGCAGTCTACTAACCTGGGGCACTGAAGCTTTCTTT.

The chain joins TRBV9 to TRBJ1-5; 9 bases agree with TRBD1. Germline V lookup: CDR1 SGDLS, CDR2 YYNGEE. The CDR3 loop spans 15 amino acids. V trimming: 2 bases; J trimming: 3 bases; junction bases outside the gene matches: 3. Here the CDR3 reads CASSVGQGDNQPQHF. CDR3 bases: TGTGCCAGCAGCGTGGGACAGGGTGACAATCAGCCCCAGCATTTT.

The chain uses TRBV9 and TRBJ2-7; no clear D. V was clipped by 4 bases and J by 3 bases, with 11 bases between them. This CDR3 spans 13 amino acids. From germline, CDR1 is SGDLS and CDR2 YYNGEE. Here the CDR3 DNA reads TGTGCCAGCAGCCCTGGCGAGATCTACGAGCAGTACTTC. Translating gives CASSPGEIYEQYF.

In its sample, this clonotype was seen a few times. This rearrangement joins TRBV5-1 to TRBJ2-3; TRBD2 is a possible D gene (6 bases). V was shortened by 3 bases and J by 2 bases, with 13 bases between the two germline ends. The CDR3 runs 15 residues. Germline loops: CDR1 SGHRS, CDR2 YFSETQ. CDR3 residues: CASSSRGAVTDTQYF. As DNA, the CDR3 is TGCGCCAGCAGCTCTCGCGGGGCAGTCACAGATACGCAGTATTTT.

This chain connects TRBV20-1 to TRBJ1-1; D is perhaps TRBD1 (5 bases). CDR1 and CDR2 from the germline V gene are DFQATT and SNEGSKA (reference sequence). With 0 bases removed from V and 6 bases from J, the gap between germline ends came to 14 bases. The CDR3 extends over 14 amino acids. The CDR3 coding sequence is TGCAGTGCTAGAGACGGGGGTAGGTTCGCTGAAGCTTTCTTT. Translating it yields CSARDGGRFAEAFF.

This clonotype was recorded a few times. This chain connects TRBV19 to TRBJ1-5; D not resolved. Germline V CDR1 and CDR2: LNHDA, SQIVND (reference sequence). V was cut by 5 bases and J by 4 bases, with 6 bases left in between. The CDR3 runs 12 residues. The CDR3, as DNA: TGTGCCAGTAGTGCGGGAAATCAGCCCCAGCATTTT. Translating it yields CASSAGNQPQHF.

The gene calls are TRBV14 and TRBJ2-1; 9 bases fit TRBD1. Trimming at V came to 2 bases and at J to 3 bases, leaving 8 bases not matched to a gene. Germline assignment: CDR1 SGHDN and CDR2 FVKESK. The CDR3 consists of 17 residues. CDR3 loop: CASSQFKGQGLYNEQFF. Here the CDR3 DNA reads TGTGCCAGCAGCCAATTCAAGGGACAGGGCCTCTACAATGAGCAGTTCTTC.

This clonotype has just one count. The J gene is TRBJ1-5, the V gene TRBV7-9, with TRBD1 identical over 7 bases. Germline V gene lookup returns CDR1 SEHNR and CDR2 FQNEAQ (reference sequence). V was clipped by 0 bases and J by 7 bases; unmatched bases: 12. The CDR3 extends over 17 amino acids. CDR3 coding DNA: TGTGCCAGCAGCTTAGCGTTGGTACAGGGGCAGGACCAGCCCCAGCATTTT. Translated, it gives CASSLALVQGQDQPQHF. The full variable domain, in which reference TRBV7-9 and TRBJ1-5 provide the parts outside the CDR3, is DTGVSQNPRHKITKRGQNVTFRCDPISEHNRLYWYRQTLGQGPEFLTYFQNEAQLEKSRLLSDRFSAERPKGSFSTLEIQRTEQGDSAMYLCASSLALVQGQDQPQHFGDGTRLSIL.

V and J are TRBV9 and TRBJ2-3; 12 bases map to TRBD2. This CDR3 contains 16 residues. Germline V gives CDR1 SGDLS, CDR2 YYNGEE. Germline trimming cut 4 bases from V and 2 bases from J; bases unmatched to any gene: 5. CDR3 amino acids: CASSTGLAGSTDTQYF. CDR3 coding DNA: TGTGCCAGCAGCACCGGACTAGCGGGGTCCACAGATACGCAGTATTTT.